The present TCR beta chain was sequenced within a study of blood T cell repertoires in COVID-19. Study information: COVID-19 samples from acute and convalescent phases originated in the United States, Italy and Spain.

In this sample, this clone turned up once. Germline values: CDR1 KGHDR, CDR2 SFDVKD. V trimming: 4 bases; J trimming: 4 bases; junction bases outside the gene matches: 5. This CDR3 comprises 15 residues. Original processing notes: Reference gene primer amplification in the assay estimated nucleated cell counts. Measured with immunoSEQ multiplex PCR; TCRdb has only the in-frame clones, and not every one. That table furnishes V, J and clone size, whereas the DNA furnished D and trimming. The sample lists some 210,000 clones, roughly 90% seen once, with 4% to 5.5% in the top ten. The clonotype comes from a woman in her thirties or forties with acute or convalescent COVID-19. The V and J genes are TRBV24-1 and TRBJ2-2; 7 positions agree with TRBD2. Sequences were obtained from peripheral blood. CDR3 residues: CATSDPGTTTGELFF. CDR3 DNA: TGTGCCACCAGTGACCCCGGGACTACCACCGGGGAGCTGTTTTTT.